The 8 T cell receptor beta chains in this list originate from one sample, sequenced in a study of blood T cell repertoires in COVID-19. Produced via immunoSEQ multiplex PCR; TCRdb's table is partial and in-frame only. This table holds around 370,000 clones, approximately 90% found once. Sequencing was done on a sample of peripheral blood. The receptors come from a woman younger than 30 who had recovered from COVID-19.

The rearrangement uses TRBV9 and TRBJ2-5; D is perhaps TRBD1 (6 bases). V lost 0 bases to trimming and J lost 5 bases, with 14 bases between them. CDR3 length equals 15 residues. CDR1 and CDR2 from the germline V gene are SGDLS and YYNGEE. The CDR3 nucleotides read TGTGCCAGCAGCGTAGCAGGGTACCAGGGGGAGACCCAGTACTTC. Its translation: CASSVAGYQGETQYF.

The CDR3 region is CASSHKKDRANYGYTF. The CDR3 DNA follows: TGTGCCAGCTCACATAAAAAGGACAGAGCTAACTATGGCTACACCTTC. The chain has TRBV18 and TRBJ1-2, with a tentative D call TRBD1 (6 bases). CDR3 length: 16 amino acids. With 4 bases removed from V and 0 bases from J, the gap between germline ends came to 15 bases. Germline V gives CDR1 KGHSH, CDR2 LQKENI.

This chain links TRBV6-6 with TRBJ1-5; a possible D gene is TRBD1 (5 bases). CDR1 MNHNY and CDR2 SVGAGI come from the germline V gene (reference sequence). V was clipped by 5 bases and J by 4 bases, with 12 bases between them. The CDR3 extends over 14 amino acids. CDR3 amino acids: CASSLQGLNQPQHF. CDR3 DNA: TGTGCCAGCAGTCTCCAGGGCCTGAATCAGCCCCAGCATTTT.

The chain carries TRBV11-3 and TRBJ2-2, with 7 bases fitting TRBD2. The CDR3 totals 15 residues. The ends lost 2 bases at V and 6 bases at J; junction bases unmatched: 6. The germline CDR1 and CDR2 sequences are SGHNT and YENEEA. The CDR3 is CASSLQPGGAGELFF. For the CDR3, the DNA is TGTGCCAGCAGCTTACAACCGGGAGGCGCCGGGGAGCTGTTTTTT.

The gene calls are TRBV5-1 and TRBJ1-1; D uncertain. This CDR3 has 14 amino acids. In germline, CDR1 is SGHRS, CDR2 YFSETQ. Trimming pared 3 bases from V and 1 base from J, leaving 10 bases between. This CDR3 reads CASSSPDKNTEAFF. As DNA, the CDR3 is TGCGCCAGCAGCTCCCCCGACAAGAACACTGAAGCTTTCTTT. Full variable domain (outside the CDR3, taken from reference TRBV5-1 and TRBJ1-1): KAGVTQTPRYLIKTRGQQVTLSCSPISGHRSVSWYQQTPGQGLQFLFEYFSETQRNKGNFPGRFSGRQFSNSRSEMNVSTLELGDSALYLCASSSPDKNTEAFFGQGTRLTVV.

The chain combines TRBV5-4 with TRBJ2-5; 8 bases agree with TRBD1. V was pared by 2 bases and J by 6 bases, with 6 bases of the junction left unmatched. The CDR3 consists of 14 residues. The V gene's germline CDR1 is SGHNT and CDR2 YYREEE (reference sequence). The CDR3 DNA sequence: TGTGCCAGCAGCTTAGCAGGGGGCGAGAAGACCCAGTACTTC. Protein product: CASSLAGGEKTQYF. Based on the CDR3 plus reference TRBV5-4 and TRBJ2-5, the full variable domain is ETGVTQSPTHLIKTRGQQVTLRCSSQSGHNTVSWYQQALGQGPQFIFQYYREEENGRGNFPPRFSGLQFPNYSSELNVNALELDDSALYLCASSLAGGEKTQYFGPGTRLLVL.

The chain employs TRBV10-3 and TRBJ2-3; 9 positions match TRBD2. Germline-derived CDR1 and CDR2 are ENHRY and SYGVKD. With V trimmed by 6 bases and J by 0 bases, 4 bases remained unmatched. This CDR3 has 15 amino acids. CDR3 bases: TGTGCCATCAGGGGACTAGCAGAGAGCACAGATACGCAGTATTTT. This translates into CAIRGLAESTDTQYF.

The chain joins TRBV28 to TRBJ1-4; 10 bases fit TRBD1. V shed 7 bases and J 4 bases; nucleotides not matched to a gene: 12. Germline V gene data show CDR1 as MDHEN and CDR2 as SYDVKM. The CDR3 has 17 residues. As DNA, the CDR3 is TGTGCCAGCACTCTGACAGGGGGCGCTTCCAATAATGAAAAACTGTTTTTT. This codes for CASTLTGGASNNEKLFF.